Below are 16 T cell receptor beta chains sequenced from a single sample in a study of blood T cells in healthy people across ages. Next came a second PCR, run for roughly 6 to 11 cycles, which used a sample-barcoded 5' primer along with a J-beta primer mix. MiXCR, applied by TCRdb to the 5' RACE reads, yields one record per CDR3 protein. This repertoire shows 800,000 or so distinct CDR3 sequences, about half found once; its top ten account for 15% to 20%. Sequencing was carried out using blood. These receptors all stem from a man at least 80 years old in good health.

The chain has TRBV5-4 and TRBJ1-2, with 9 bases matching TRBD1. The CDR3 is 15 residues long. Germline V CDR1 and CDR2: SGHNT, YYREEE (reference sequence). With V trimmed by 2 bases and J by 2 bases, 4 bases remained unmatched. The CDR3 reads CASSFKDRGNYGYTF. CDR3 nucleotide sequence: TGTGCCAGCAGCTTCAAGGACAGGGGCAACTATGGCTACACCTTC.

This clonotype appeared a few times. The chain uses TRBV7-2 and TRBJ2-5, with D possibly being TRBD2 (6 bases). The DNA end is more similar to TRBJ2-7, so the J call may be wrong. The CDR3 consists of 14 residues. Germline values: CDR1 SGHTA, CDR2 FQGNSA. CDR3 sequence: CASTLGTHNYEQYF. The DNA of the CDR3 is TGTGCCAGCACCCTCGGGACTCATAACTACGAGCAGTACTTC.

This clonotype was recorded once. An end of the junction does not agree with germline; a read error may underlie this. The chain carries TRBV28 and TRBJ2-1; D is unresolved. The CDR3 is made up of 12 amino acids. Germline V gene data show CDR1 as MDHEN and CDR2 as SYDVKM. The CDR3 sequence: CVSSLSANEQFF. The DNA for the CDR3 is TGTGTCAGCAGTCTCTCAGCGAATGAGCAGTTCTTC.

The J gene is TRBJ1-1, the V gene TRBV28, with TRBD1 matching 7 bases. V was pared by 5 bases and J by 6 bases, with 3 bases of the junction left unmatched. Germline-derived CDR1 and CDR2 are MDHEN and SYDVKM. The CDR3 is 12 amino acids. CDR3: CASSEQGSEAFF. The CDR3 DNA reads as TGTGCCAGCAGTGAACAGGGGTCTGAAGCTTTCTTT.

This clonotype was recorded many times. The gene calls are TRBV6-2 or TRBV6-3 and TRBJ2-2; D remains unclear. Germline V gene sequence: CDR1 MNHEY, CDR2 SVGEGT. The CDR3 is 14 amino acids. Between the trimmed V and J ends, which lost 2 bases and 7 bases, there was a span of 11 bases. The CDR3 spells CASSYAAFSGELFF. In nucleotides, the CDR3 is TGTGCCAGCAGTTACGCGGCCTTTAGCGGGGAGCTGTTTTTT.

This clonotype was found a few times. Mismatch with germline at one junction end may stem from a read error. The rearrangement links TRBV20-1 to TRBJ2-1; tentative D call: TRBD2 (6 bases). Germline CDR1 and CDR2: DFQATT and SNEGSKA (reference sequence). The CDR3 extends over 13 amino acids. The CDR3 DNA reads TGCACTGCTAGTAGCGGTTCCTACAATGAGCAGTTCTTC. Translation: CTASSGSYNEQFF.

The chain employs TRBV5-1 and TRBJ2-3; a weak D match, TRBD1 (6 bases). The CDR3 is 15 residues long. Germline CDR1 is SGHRS and CDR2 is YFSETQ. The V end lost 0 bases, the J end lost 3 bases, and 11 bases lay between the germline ends. The CDR3 DNA follows: TGCGCCAGCAGCTTGGATGGGACACGAACAGATACGCAGTATTTT. Its translation: CASSLDGTRTDTQYF.

Here the CDR3 DNA reads TGCAGCGTTGATAGCGGACCAAACAATGAGCAGTTCTTC. This gives the protein CSVDSGPNNEQFF. The J gene is TRBJ2-1, the V gene TRBV29-1; TRBD2 might be the D (6 bases). The germline V gene encodes CDR1 SQVTM and CDR2 ANQGSEA. V was cut by 3 bases and J by 5 bases, with 11 bases left in between. CDR3 length: 13 amino acids.

CDR3 DNA: TGTGCCAGCAGCTTAATCTTAGGGGTTGAACAAAATGAAAAACTGTTTTTT. It codes for CASSLILGVEQNEKLFF. The V and J genes are TRBV7-2 and TRBJ1-4; TRBD1 is a possible D gene (5 bases). CDR1 is SGHTA and CDR2 is FQGNSA in the germline V gene. The CDR3 runs 17 residues. Trimming shortened V by 2 bases and J by 5 bases, and 18 bases separated the two germline ends.

The chain employs TRBV14 and TRBJ2-7; maybe TRBD1 (5 bases). V dropped 4 bases and J dropped 2 bases, with 12 bases sitting between them. The CDR3 sequence is 14 residues long. CDR1 and CDR2 from the germline V gene are SGHDN and FVKESK. The CDR3 reads CASSPRVPAYEQYF. CDR3 DNA sequence: TGTGCCAGCAGCCCCAGGGTTCCAGCCTACGAGCAGTACTTC. Based on the CDR3 plus reference TRBV14 and TRBJ2-7, the full variable domain is EAGVTQFPSHSVIEKGQTVTLRCDPISGHDNLYWYRRVMGKEIKFLLHFVKESKQDESGMPNNRFLAERTGGTYSTLKVQPAELEDSGVYFCASSPRVPAYEQYFGPGTRLTVT.

The gene calls are TRBV5-1 and TRBJ2-7; 9 positions agree with TRBD2. V trimming: 4 bases; J trimming: 2 bases; junction bases outside the gene matches: 7. Germline V CDR1 and CDR2: SGHRS, YFSETQ. CDR3 length: 15 residues. CDR3: CASSPNSGSAYEQYF. DNA for the CDR3: TGCGCCAGCAGCCCAAATAGCGGGAGCGCCTACGAGCAGTACTTC.

This clonotype has just a few counts. V and J are TRBV12-3 or TRBV12-4 and TRBJ2-1; D gene ambiguous. CDR3 length: 13 amino acids. V gave up 0 bases and J gave up 9 bases, with 9 bases separating them. The CDR3 region is CASSLASLGEQFF. The CDR3 DNA reads TGTGCCAGCAGTTTAGCTAGCCTGGGTGAGCAGTTCTTC.

This clonotype turned up a few times. The CDR3 spells CASSERTSGSSEQFF. The CDR3 nucleotides are TGCGCCAGCAGTGAAAGGACTAGCGGGAGCAGCGAGCAGTTCTTC. The V gene is TRBV10-1, the J gene TRBJ2-1; 13 bases match TRBD2. CDR3 length: 15 residues. The trim removed 3 bases at V and 10 bases at J, leaving 6 bases unmatched. Germline V lookup: CDR1 WNHNN, CDR2 SYGVQD (reference sequence).

The V call is TRBV24-1, the J call TRBJ2-1; 8 positions match TRBD1. Per germline, CDR1 KGHDR and CDR2 SFDVKD. The J segment lost 2 bases and the V segment lost 4 bases, leaving 9 bases of the junction unmatched. This CDR3 has 17 residues. CDR3 in amino acids: CATSDSRQGSPYNEQFF. The DNA of the CDR3 is TGTGCCACCAGTGACTCCCGACAGGGGTCCCCCTACAATGAGCAGTTCTTC.

The CDR3 here is CASSNGGDRNYEQYF. DNA for the CDR3: TGTGCCAGCAGCAATGGAGGCGACAGGAACTACGAGCAGTACTTC. J is TRBJ2-7 and V is TRBV7-2; D possibly corresponds to TRBD1 (6 bases). Between the trimmed V and J ends, which lost 5 bases and 3 bases, there was a span of 17 bases. CDR3 length: 15 residues. CDR1 SGHTA and CDR2 FQGNSA come from the germline V gene.

This clonotype was seen ten or more times. The V call is TRBV7-9, the J call TRBJ2-1; 7 bases line up with TRBD2. V was clipped by 3 bases and J by 6 bases; unmatched bases: 8. The CDR3 is 15 residues long. Germline CDR1 is SEHNR and CDR2 is FQNEAQ (reference sequence). The DNA for the CDR3 is TGTGCCAGCAGCTTGGTGACCGGGACTATCAATGAGCAGTTCTTC. Its translation is CASSLVTGTINEQFF.